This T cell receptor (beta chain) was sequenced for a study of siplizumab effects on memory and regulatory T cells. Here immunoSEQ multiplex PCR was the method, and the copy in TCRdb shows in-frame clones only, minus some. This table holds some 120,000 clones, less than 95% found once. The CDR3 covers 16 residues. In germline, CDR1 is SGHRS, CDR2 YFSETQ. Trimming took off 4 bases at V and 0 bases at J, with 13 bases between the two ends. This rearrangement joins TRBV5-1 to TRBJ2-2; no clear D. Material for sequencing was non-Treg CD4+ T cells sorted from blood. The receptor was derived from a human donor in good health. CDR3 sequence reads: CASSPGRIANTGELFF. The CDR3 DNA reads TGCGCCAGCAGCCCCGGACGGATCGCGAACACCGGGGAGCTGTTTTTT.